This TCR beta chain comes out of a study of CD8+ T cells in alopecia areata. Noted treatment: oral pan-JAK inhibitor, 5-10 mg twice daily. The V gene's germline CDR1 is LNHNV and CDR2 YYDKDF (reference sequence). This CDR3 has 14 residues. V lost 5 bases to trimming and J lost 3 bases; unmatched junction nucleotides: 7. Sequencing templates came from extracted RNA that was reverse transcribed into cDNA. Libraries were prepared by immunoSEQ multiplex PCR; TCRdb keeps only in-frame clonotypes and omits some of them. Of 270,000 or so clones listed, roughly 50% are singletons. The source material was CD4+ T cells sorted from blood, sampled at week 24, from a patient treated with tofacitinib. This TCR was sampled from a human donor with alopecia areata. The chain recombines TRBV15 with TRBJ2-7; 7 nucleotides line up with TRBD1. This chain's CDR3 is CATSGQTGSYEQYF. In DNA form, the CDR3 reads TGTGCCACCAGCGGACAGACAGGGAGCTACGAGCAGTACTTC.